This record looks at one TCR beta chain sequence and its context. In this CDR3 the conserved last residue, phenylalanine or tryptophan, is missing, so a read error is likely. The data originate from a study of T-cell reconstitution after alpha-beta-depleted transplantation in children. Preparation of the TCRbeta library was carried out with unique molecular identifiers. TCRdb itself ran the PCR reads through MiXCR, one entry per CDR3 protein. The sample lists a few hundred thousand distinct CDR3 sequences; roughly an eighth were seen once. Trimming removed 0 bases at V and 6 bases at J, with 9 bases between. Germline loops: CDR1 SGHTA, CDR2 FQGNSA. The CDR3 has 14 amino acids.

The input for sequencing was PBMCs from the stem cell graft donor, taken from the stem cell graft. The chain couples TRBV7-2 to TRBJ2-1; tentatively, D is TRBD2 (6 bases). The source of this sequence is a human donor who donated a stem cell graft to a child with combined immunodeficiency. CDR3 in amino acids: CASSLAGGLNEQFY. The CDR3 DNA is TGTGCCAGCAGCTTAGCGGGAGGCCTCAATGAGCAGTTCTAC.